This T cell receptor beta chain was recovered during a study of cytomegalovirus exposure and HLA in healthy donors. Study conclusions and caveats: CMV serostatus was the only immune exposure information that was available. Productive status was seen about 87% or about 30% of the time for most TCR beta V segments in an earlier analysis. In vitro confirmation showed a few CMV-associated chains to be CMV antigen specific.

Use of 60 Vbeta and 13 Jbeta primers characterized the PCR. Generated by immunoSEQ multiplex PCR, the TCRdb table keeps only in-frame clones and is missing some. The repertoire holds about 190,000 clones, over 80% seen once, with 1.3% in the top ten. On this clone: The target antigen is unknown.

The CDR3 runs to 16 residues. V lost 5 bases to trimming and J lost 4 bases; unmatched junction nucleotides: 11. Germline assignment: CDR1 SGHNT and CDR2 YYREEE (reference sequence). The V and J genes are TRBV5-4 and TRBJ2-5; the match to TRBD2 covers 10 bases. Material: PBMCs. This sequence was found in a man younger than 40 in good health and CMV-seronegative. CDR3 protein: CASSFKRGGPPETQYF. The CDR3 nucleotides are TGTGCCAGCAGTTTCAAGCGGGGGGGCCCGCCAGAGACCCAGTACTTC.